This T cell receptor (beta chain) was recorded in a study of control samples from healthy donors and cancer patients. The repertoire was sequenced with immunoSEQ multiplex PCR; TCRdb's copy has only in-frame clones and lacks some. The sample lists just under 60,000 clones; 80% to 95% were seen once. V lost 4 bases to trimming and J lost 4 bases, with 15 bases between them. CDR3 length: 15 amino acids. Per germline, CDR1 SGHKS and CDR2 YYEKEE (reference sequence). The V gene is TRBV5-5, the J gene TRBJ1-5; D call uncertain. This TCR was recovered from a man aged 35-49 years with colorectal cancer. Sample: PBMCs. In DNA form, the CDR3 reads TGTGCCAGCAGCAACTTTAGGACGGTTAATCAGCCCCAGCATTTT. Translated, it gives CASSNFRTVNQPQHF.